This T cell receptor (beta chain) comes out of a study of shared clonotypes between healthy human individuals. In the case of this clone: The antigen is undetermined.

Study-wide points: Naive CD4 clonotypes were shared across several donors at 4.5% to 6.5%. Among donors, clonotype sharing was expected to be affected by sequencing depth. The four-donor shared clonotypes exceeded non-shared clonotypes in generation probability, with non-shared ones scoring lower.

Across several immunoSEQ plates, the genomic DNA of each subset was split evenly. Libraries were prepared by immunoSEQ multiplex PCR; TCRdb keeps only in-frame clonotypes and omits some of them. Of approximately 2,200,000 clones listed, 93% are singletons. Losses at the gene ends were 5 bases for V and 0 bases for J; bases not matched to a gene: 9. The length of the CDR3 is 17 residues. Per germline, CDR1 MNHEY and CDR2 SMNVEV (reference sequence). CD45RO-negative CD8 cells positively selected for CCR7 made up the naive population, which excluded terminally differentiated effector memory CD45RA+ cells.

The sequenced sample was naive CD8+ T cells from PBMCs. The gene calls are TRBV27 and TRBJ1-5; TRBD1 matches at 8 bases. This receptor was identified in a young man in good health. Some clones in this sample may be carry-over from other donors' samples. This CDR3 is CASSIGQGPYSNQPQHF. The CDR3 DNA reads TGTGCCAGCAGTATCGGACAGGGACCTTATAGCAATCAGCCCCAGCATTTT.